The clone carrying this T cell receptor beta chain was seen repeatedly, ten times or more. Antigen specificity is unknown. With V trimmed by 6 bases and J by 1 base, 3 bases remained unmatched. Germline V lookup: CDR1 MNHEY, CDR2 SVGAGI. The CDR3 is 14 amino acids. The related graft donor's blood sample was taken on the day of bone marrow donation. This sample is part of a study of T cells after posttransplantation cyclophosphamide. The table came from immunoSEQ multiplex PCR; TCRdb's copy has only in-frame clones and leaves some out. This set yields around 25,000 clones and no singletons; the top ten hold around 7%. Study-wide results and caveats: Recipient CMV seropositivity and CMV reactivation strongly tracked TRB clonality. Skin or GI-infiltrating T cells shared few TRB sequences with blood.

The TCR sequence derives from a woman aged 55-75 years in good health, CMV-negative, and a related stem cell transplant donor. What was sequenced was PBMCs. V is TRBV6-5 and J is TRBJ1-5, with TRBD1 matching 7 bases. The CDR3, as DNA: TGTGCCAGCAGGAAGGACAGGAGCAATCAGCCCCAGCATTTT. Amino acid sequence: CASRKDRSNQPQHF.